The source of this TCR beta chain is a study of OX40 agonist ivuxolimab in advanced cancers. Broadly, across the study: The costimulatory receptor OX40 (CD134) was targeted by ivuxolimab, a fully human IgG2 agonistic monoclonal antibody. Partial responses were achieved by three dose-escalation patients, of whom one had hepatocellular carcinoma and two had cutaneous melanoma. Of the approximately 50 dose-escalation patients, hepatocellular carcinoma was present in about 20, melanoma in approximately 15, renal cell carcinoma in 9 and head and neck cancer in 9. The dose-escalation cohort was approximately 83% male with a mean age of about 60 years, ranging from roughly 20 to 80. The monotherapy dose-escalation portion (N of about 50 patients) of the phase I ivuxolimab trial is reported in the paper. Intravenous ivuxolimab was administered to patients every 2 weeks at six dose levels: 0.01, 0.1, 0.3, 1.5, 3 and 10 mg/kg. Prior anti-PD-1, anti-PD-L1 or anti-CTLA-4 therapy was permitted, and checkpoint inhibitors had been received by about 37% of dose-escalation patients. Peripheral TCRbeta sequencing aimed to test whether ivuxolimab altered TCR sequence diversity and caused clonal T-cell expansion.

About this clone: This clone's antigen is unknown. Base qualities are missing; no much larger clone stands one base away.

What the authors observed across the whole study: After ivuxolimab, more expanded clones were found on average in CD8+ T cells than in CD4+ T cells. At doses of 0.1 to 3.0 mg/kg, clonal expansion of both CD4+ and CD8+ blood T cells was observed from baseline to week 6. Low levels of normalized T-cell clonal expansion were also seen in some patients who did not respond. The antigen specificity of the peripheral T cells that underwent clonal expansion was not determined. In the 0.1-3.0 mg/kg groups, partial responders had among the lowest normalized peripheral clonal expansion, particularly in CD8+ T cells.

Patients with autoimmune disease history or receiving systemic immunosuppression were excluded from the trial. Peripheral blood for TCR sequencing was drawn from every dose cohort at baseline, at cycle 4 day 1 and at cycle 7 day 1. Samples were obtained from an open-label, multicenter, first-in-human phase I dose-escalation trial of ivuxolimab. Adults with locally advanced or metastatic melanoma, renal cell, hepatocellular, or head and neck squamous cell carcinoma were enrolled in the trial. Before TCR sequencing, CD4+ and CD8+ T cells were separately sorted from peripheral blood. To sequence the TCRbeta CDR3 region, genomic DNA was isolated from the sorted cells. The immunoSEQ Assay was used for sequencing of TCRbeta CDR3 regions. TCRdb provides this immuneACCESS table in a form limited to in-frame rearrangements. Some clones are lacking; in checked studies, under half of them reflect an unresolved V gene, and why the rest are absent is not known. The sample table lists 45,000 to 65,000 clones, 85% to 90% of them with a count of one. Around 6.7% of the sample is held by the ten biggest clonotypes.

The germline V end is reduced by 0 bases and the J end by 2 bases; junction bases left unmatched: 8. The CDR3 contains 18 residues, cysteine and phenylalanine counted. The sequence is cut down to CDR3 DNA, 54 bases in frame from base 1. The germline V gene gives CDR1 as SGHVS and CDR2 as FQNEAQ. Sequences were derived from CD4+ or CD8+ T cells sorted from blood, sampled in a trial of the OX40 agonist ivuxolimab. The chain is assembled from TRBV7-8 and TRBJ1-5, with 9 bases aligning to TRBD1. This receptor was taken from an adult with an advanced solid tumor such as melanoma, head and neck, liver or kidney cancer. The nucleotide sequence reads as follows: TGTGCCAGCAGCTTAGCGGTTTTTTGGACAGGGGGCAATCAGCCCCAGCATTTT. It encodes CASSLAVFWTGGNQPQHF.